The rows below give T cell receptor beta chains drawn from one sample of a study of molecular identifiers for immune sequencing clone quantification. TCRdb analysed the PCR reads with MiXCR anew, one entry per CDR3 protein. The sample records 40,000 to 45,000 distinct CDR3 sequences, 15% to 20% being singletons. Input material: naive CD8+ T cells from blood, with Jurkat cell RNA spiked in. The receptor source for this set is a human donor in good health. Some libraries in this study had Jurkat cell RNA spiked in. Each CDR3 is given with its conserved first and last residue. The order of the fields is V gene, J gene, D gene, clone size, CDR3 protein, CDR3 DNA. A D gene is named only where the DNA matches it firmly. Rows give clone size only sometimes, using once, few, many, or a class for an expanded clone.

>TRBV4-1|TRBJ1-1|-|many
CASSQDPQLEAFF
TGCGCCAGCAGCCAAGATCCACAGCTGGAAGCTTTCTTT
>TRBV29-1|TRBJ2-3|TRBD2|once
CSAPGLVTDTQYF
TGCAGCGCACCGGGACTAGTAACAGATACGCAGTATTTT
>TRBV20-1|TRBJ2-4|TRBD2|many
CSAASRYKLADLAKNIQYF
TGCAGTGCTGCCTCCCGCTACAAACTAGCGGATCTAGCCAAAAACATTCAGTACTTC
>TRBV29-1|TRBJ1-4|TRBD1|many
CSVAGQGVNEKLFF
TGCAGCGTTGCCGGACAGGGAGTTAATGAAAAACTGTTTTTT
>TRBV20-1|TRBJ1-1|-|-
CSAAETVVFAEAFF
TGCAGTGCCGCAGAGACAGTCGTCTTCGCTGAAGCTTTCTTT
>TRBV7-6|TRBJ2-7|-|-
CASSTGLANEQYF
TGTGCCAGCAGCACCGGCCTAGCTAACGAGCAGTACTTC
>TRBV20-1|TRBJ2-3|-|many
CSASDRSSTDTQYF
TGCAGTGCTAGTGACCGCTCGAGCACAGATACGCAGTATTTT
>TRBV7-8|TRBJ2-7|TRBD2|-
CASRLPSGGIPNEQYF
TGTGCCAGCAGACTCCCTAGCGGGGGGATCCCTAACGAGCAGTACTTC
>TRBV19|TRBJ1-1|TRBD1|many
CASTYSPTRQGTEAFF
TGTGCCAGTACCTATTCTCCGACGCGACAGGGAACTGAAGCTTTCTTT
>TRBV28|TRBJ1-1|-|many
CASSSTSLGTEAFF
TGTGCCAGCAGTTCGACATCCCTGGGGACTGAAGCTTTCTTT
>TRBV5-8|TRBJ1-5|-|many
CASTQQTYSNQPQHF
TGTGCCAGCACCCAGCAGACCTATAGCAATCAGCCCCAGCATTTT
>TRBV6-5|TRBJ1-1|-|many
CASNRASNTEAFF
TGTGCCAGCAACAGGGCCTCGAACACTGAAGCTTTCTTT
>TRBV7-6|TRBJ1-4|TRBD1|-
CASSSPGDRREKLFF
TGTGCCAGCAGCTCACCCGGGGACAGGAGGGAAAAACTGTTTTTT
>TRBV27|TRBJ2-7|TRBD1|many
CASSKGTDVYEQYF
TGTGCCAGCAGTAAAGGGACAGACGTCTACGAGCAGTACTTC
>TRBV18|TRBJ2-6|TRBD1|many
CASSPIGDLPQGAGANVLTF
TGTGCCAGCTCACCTATCGGGGACCTACCACAGGGGGCTGGGGCCAACGTCCTGACTTTC
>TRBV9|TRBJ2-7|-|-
CASSTRDGYEQYF
TGTGCCAGCAGCACAAGGGACGGATACGAGCAGTACTTC
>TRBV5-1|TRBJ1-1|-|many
CASSLEWPTGTEAFF
TGCGCCAGCAGCTTGGAATGGCCGACGGGAACTGAAGCTTTCTTT
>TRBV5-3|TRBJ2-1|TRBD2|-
CASSLSGGASNEQFF
TGTGCCAGCAGCTTGTCCGGGGGGGCTAGTAATGAGCAGTTCTTC
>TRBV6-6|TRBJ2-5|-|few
CASNPRVASQGTQYF
TGTGCCAGCAATCCCCGAGTAGCTAGTCAAGGGACCCAGTACTTC
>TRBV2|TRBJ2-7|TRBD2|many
CASSLTSAYYEQYF
TGTGCCAGCAGCTTGACTAGCGCCTACTACGAGCAGTACTTC
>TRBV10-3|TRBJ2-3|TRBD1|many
CAISESEGTGVITDTQYF
TGTGCCATCAGTGAGAGCGAAGGAACAGGGGTAATCACAGATACGCAGTATTTT
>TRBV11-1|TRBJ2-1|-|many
CASSLGAFSEQFF
TGTGCCAGCAGCTTAGGTGCTTTTTCCGAGCAGTTCTTC
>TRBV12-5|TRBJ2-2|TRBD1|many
CASGLVIGPSGTANTGELFF
TGTGCTAGTGGTTTGGTGATTGGGCCCTCGGGGACAGCAAACACCGGGGAGCTGTTTTTT
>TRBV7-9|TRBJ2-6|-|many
CASSLVSSGANVLTF
TGTGCCAGCAGCTTAGTTTCCTCTGGGGCCAACGTCCTGACTTTC
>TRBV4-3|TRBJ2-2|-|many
CASSPPWTGELFF
TGCGCCAGCAGCCCGCCTTGGACCGGGGAGCTGTTTTTT
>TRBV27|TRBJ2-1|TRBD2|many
CASSFGGGGNEQFF
TGTGCCAGCAGTTTCGGCGGGGGGGGCAATGAGCAGTTCTTC
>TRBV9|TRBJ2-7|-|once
CASSVDVGPRYEQYF
TGTGCCAGCAGCGTAGATGTGGGCCCAAGGTACGAGCAGTACTTC
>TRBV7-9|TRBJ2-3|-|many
CASSLALGGVNTDTQYF
TGTGCCAGCAGCTTAGCGCTGGGGGGCGTAAACACAGATACGCAGTATTTT
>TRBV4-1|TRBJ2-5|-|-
CASSQDDRDTGRKTQYF
TGCGCCAGCAGCCAAGACGACCGGGACACCGGTAGAAAGACCCAGTACTTC
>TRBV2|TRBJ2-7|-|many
CASSDRWGAEQYF
TGTGCCAGCAGTGACCGTTGGGGTGCCGAGCAGTACTTC
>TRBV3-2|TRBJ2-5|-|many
CASSQPRQIAGGQETQYF
TGTGCCAGCAGCCAACCTCGTCAGATAGCGGGGGGCCAAGAGACCCAGTACTTC
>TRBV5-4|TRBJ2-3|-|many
CASSLADYRDTQYF
TGTGCCAGCAGCTTGGCCGACTACAGAGATACGCAGTATTTT
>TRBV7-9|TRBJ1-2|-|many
CASSLAGQSFNYGYTF
TGTGCCAGCAGCTTAGCGGGACAAAGCTTTAACTATGGCTACACCTTC
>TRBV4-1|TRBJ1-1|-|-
CASSPTEDTEAFF
TGCGCCAGCAGCCCAACAGAGGACACTGAAGCTTTCTTT
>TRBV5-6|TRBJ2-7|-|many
CASSSTGREQYF
TGTGCCAGCAGTTCAACCGGTCGGGAGCAGTACTTC
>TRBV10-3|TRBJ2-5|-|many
CAISESDLVLGTQYF
TGTGCCATCAGTGAGTCCGACCTAGTTTTAGGGACCCAGTACTTC
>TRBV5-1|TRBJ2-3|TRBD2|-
CASSLDGLAGAPDTQYF
TGCGCCAGCAGCTTGGATGGGCTAGCGGGGGCCCCAGATACGCAGTATTTT
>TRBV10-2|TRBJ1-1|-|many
CASRQGGTEAFF
TGCGCCAGCAGACAGGGAGGCACTGAAGCTTTCTTT
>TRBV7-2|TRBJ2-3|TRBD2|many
CASSFPGATSPATDTQYF
TGTGCCAGCAGCTTCCCTGGAGCGACTAGCCCCGCAACAGATACGCAGTATTTT
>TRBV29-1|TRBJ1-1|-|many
CSSTDSMNTEAFF
TGCAGCAGTACGGACAGCATGAACACTGAAGCTTTCTTT
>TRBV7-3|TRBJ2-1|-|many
CASSPGIYAEQFF
TGTGCAAGCAGCCCCGGGATCTATGCTGAGCAGTTCTTC
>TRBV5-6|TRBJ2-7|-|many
CASSLGSREQYF
TGTGCCAGCAGCTTAGGTTCTCGCGAGCAGTACTTC
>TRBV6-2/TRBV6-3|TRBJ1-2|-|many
CASRSVSSGGVDGYTF
TGTGCCAGCAGATCCGTCTCCTCCGGAGGAGTGGATGGCTACACCTTC
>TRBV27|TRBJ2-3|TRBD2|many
CASSLSASGSLTDTQYF
TGTGCCAGCAGTTTATCGGCTAGCGGGTCCTTAACAGATACGCAGTATTTT
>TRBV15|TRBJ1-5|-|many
CATSRDYGGTQPQHF
TGTGCCACCAGCAGAGATTACGGGGGGACTCAGCCCCAGCATTTT
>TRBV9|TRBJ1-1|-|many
CASSGGGGTEAFF
TGTGCCAGCAGCGGGGGGGGTGGCACTGAAGCTTTCTTT
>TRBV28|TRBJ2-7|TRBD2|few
CASSLLSGRPYEQYF
TGTGCCAGCAGTTTACTTTCCGGGAGGCCCTACGAGCAGTACTTC
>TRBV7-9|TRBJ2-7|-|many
CASSFGGLTYEQYF
TGTGCCAGCAGCTTTGGGGGACTGACATACGAGCAGTACTTC
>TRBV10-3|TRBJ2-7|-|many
CAIRDTSYEQYF
TGTGCCATCAGGGACACCTCCTACGAGCAGTACTTC
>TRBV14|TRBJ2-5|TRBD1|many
CASRRTGGETQYF
TGTGCCAGCAGACGGACAGGGGGCGAGACCCAGTACTTC
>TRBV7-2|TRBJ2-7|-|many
CASSLVPGLVEQYF
TGTGCCAGCAGCTTAGTCCCTGGTCTCGTGGAGCAGTACTTC
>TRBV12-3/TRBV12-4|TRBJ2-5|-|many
CASSLGPQETQYF
TGTGCCAGCAGTTTAGGGCCCCAAGAGACCCAGTACTTC
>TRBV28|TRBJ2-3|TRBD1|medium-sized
CASSQDPGTGGAGDTQYF
TGTGCCAGCAGCCAGGACCCCGGGACAGGGGGCGCGGGGGATACGCAGTATTTT
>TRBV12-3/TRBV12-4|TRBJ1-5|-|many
CASSLVKDSNQPQHF
TGTGCCAGCAGTTTAGTGAAGGACAGCAATCAGCCCCAGCATTTT
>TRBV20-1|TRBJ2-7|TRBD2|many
CSARAPLAVFPYEQYF
TGCAGTGCTAGAGCCCCCCTAGCGGTCTTCCCCTACGAGCAGTACTTC
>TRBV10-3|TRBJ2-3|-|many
CAISESELQYTDTQYF
TGTGCCATCAGTGAGTCGGAGTTGCAGTACACAGATACGCAGTATTTT
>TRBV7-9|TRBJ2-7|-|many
CASSLQGSSYEQYF
TGTGCCAGCAGCCTACAGGGAAGCTCCTACGAGCAGTACTTC
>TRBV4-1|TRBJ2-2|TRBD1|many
CASSQGQGATGELFF
TGCGCCAGCAGCCAAGGACAGGGGGCCACCGGGGAGCTGTTTTTT
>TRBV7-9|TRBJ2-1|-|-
CASSGGSSPGNEQFF
TGTGCCAGCAGCGGAGGTTCTAGTCCCGGCAATGAGCAGTTCTTC
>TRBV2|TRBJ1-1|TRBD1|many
CASSPWTGRNTEAFF
TGTGCCAGCAGTCCCTGGACAGGGCGGAACACTGAAGCTTTCTTT